The sample holds a few counts of the clone carrying this T cell receptor beta chain. Antigen unknown. In the same sample, other DNA sequences code for this CDR3. Expressed TCRB transcripts were sequenced because the entire RNA isolate underwent reverse transcription. Sequenced by immunoSEQ multiplex PCR; TCRdb stores in-frame clones only, minus some. Of about 900,000 clones in the sample, 17% are singletons; the top ten hold 0.02% to 0.03%. This sample was included in a study of beta chain features in type 1 diabetes. The study's findings and limits: Short templates might get an advantage during PCR, and this would be equal in patients and controls.

V dropped 2 bases and J dropped 0 bases, with 5 bases sitting between them. The CDR3 is 15 residues long. From germline, CDR1 is MDHEN and CDR2 SYDVKM. The sample was naive CD4+ T cells from blood. The receptor was isolated from a woman aged 18 to 35 in good health. This chain joins TRBV28 and TRBJ2-6; D remains unclear. The CDR3 DNA reads as TGTGCCAGCAGTTTAGGTGGCTCTGGGGCCAACGTCCTGACTTTC. Translating gives CASSLGGSGANVLTF.